This T cell receptor (beta chain) is drawn from a study of T-cell reconstitution after alpha-beta-depleted transplantation in children. It was with unique molecular identifiers that the TCRbeta library was prepared. TCRdb recomputed calls from the PCR reads with MiXCR, one row per CDR3 protein. Among a few hundred thousand distinct CDR3 sequences, about an eighth were seen once, and the ten largest hold around 4.5%. This clonotype appeared many times. The sequence was obtained from a human donor who donated a stem cell graft to a child with Fanconi anemia. Sequenced material: PBMCs, taken from the stem cell graft.

The CDR3 sequence: CSVVAGGLNEQFF. Written as DNA, the CDR3 is TGCAGCGTTGTAGCGGGGGGGCTCAATGAGCAGTTCTTC. This chain links TRBV29-1 with TRBJ2-1; 11 bases fit TRBD2. The ends lost 4 bases at V and 6 bases at J; junction bases unmatched: 2. Looked up from germline, CDR1 is SQVTM and CDR2 is ANQGSEA. The CDR3 extends over 13 amino acids.